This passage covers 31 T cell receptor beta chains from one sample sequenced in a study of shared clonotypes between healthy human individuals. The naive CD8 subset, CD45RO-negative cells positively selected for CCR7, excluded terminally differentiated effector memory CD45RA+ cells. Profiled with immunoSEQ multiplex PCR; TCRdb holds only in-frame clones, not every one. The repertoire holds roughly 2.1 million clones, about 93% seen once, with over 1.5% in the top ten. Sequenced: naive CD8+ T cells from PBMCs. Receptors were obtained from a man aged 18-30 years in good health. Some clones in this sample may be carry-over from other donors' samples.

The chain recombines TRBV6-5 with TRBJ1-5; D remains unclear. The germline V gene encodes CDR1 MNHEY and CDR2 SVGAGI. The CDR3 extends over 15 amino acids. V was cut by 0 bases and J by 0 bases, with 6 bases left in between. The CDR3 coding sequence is TGTGCCAGCAGTTACTCGAGTAATAGCAATCAGCCCCAGCATTTT. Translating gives CASSYSSNSNQPQHF.

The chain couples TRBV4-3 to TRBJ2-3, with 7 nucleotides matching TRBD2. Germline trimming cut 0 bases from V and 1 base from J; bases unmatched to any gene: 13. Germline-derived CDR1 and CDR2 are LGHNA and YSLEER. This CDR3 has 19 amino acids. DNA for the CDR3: TGCGCCAGCAGCCAAGATCCTCGACGGGCGGGAGCCGGCACAGATACGCAGTATTTT. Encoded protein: CASSQDPRRAGAGTDTQYF.

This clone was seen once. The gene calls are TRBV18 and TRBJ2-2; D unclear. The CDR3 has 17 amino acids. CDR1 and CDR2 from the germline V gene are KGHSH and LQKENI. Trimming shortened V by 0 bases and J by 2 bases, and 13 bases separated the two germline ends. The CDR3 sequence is CASSPPFGVTNTGELFF. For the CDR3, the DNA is TGTGCCAGCTCACCACCCTTTGGAGTTACAAACACCGGGGAGCTGTTTTTT.

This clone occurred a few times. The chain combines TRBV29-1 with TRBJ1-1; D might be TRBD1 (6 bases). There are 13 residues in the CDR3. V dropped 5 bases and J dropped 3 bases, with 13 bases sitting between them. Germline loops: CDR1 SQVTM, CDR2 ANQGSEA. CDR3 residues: CSVTRGGYTEAFF. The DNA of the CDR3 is TGCAGCGTTACCAGGGGAGGGTACACTGAAGCTTTCTTT.

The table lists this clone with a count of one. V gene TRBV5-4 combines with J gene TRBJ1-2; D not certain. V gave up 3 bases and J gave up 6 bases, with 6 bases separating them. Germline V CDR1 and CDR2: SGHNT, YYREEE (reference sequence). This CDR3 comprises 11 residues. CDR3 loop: CASSSRHGYTF. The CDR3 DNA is TGTGCCAGCAGCTCACGGCATGGCTACACCTTC.

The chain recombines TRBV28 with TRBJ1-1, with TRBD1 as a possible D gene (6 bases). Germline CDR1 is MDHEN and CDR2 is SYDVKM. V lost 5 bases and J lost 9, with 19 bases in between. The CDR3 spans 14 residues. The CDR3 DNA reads TGTGCCAGCAGTACCCAAAGTGACAGGCTCAAAGCTTTCTTT. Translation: CASSTQSDRLKAFF.

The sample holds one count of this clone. CDR3 amino acids: CASSLGSRDSYEQYF. The CDR3 DNA follows: TGTGCCAGCAGCTTAGGGTCCAGGGACTCCTACGAGCAGTACTTC. This chain uses TRBV7-6 with TRBJ2-7; possible D gene TRBD1, 5 bases. Trimming took off 1 base at V and 0 bases at J, with 10 bases between the two ends. The CDR3 extends over 15 amino acids. Germline CDR1 SGHVS, CDR2 FNYEAQ. The variable domain in full, completed from reference TRBV7-6 and TRBJ2-7, reads GAGVSQSPRYKVTKRGQDVALRCDPISGHVSLYWYRQALGQGPEFLTYFNYEAQQDKSGLPNDRFSAERPEGSISTLTIQRTEQRDSAMYRCASSLGSRDSYEQYFGPGTRLTVT.

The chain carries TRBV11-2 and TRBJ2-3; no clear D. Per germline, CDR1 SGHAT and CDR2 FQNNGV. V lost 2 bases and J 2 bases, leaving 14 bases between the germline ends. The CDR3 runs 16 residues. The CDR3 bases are TGTGCCAGCAGCTTATGGAACCGGGCGGTCACAGATACGCAGTATTTT. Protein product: CASSLWNRAVTDTQYF.

CDR3 nucleotides: TGTGCCAGCTCACCACCTTCGGGACAGGGTATTAGCACAGATACGCAGTATTTT. This encodes CASSPPSGQGISTDTQYF. This sequence joins TRBV18 and TRBJ2-3, with 9 bases that match TRBD1. The germline V gene has CDR1 KGHSH and CDR2 LQKENI. V lost 0 bases to trimming and J lost 0 bases; unmatched junction nucleotides: 7. The CDR3 length is 18 residues.

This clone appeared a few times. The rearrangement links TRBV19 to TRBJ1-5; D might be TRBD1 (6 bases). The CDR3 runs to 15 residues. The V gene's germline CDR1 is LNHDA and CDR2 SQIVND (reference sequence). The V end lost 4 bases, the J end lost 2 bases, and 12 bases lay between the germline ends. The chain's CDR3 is CASSNDRMGNQPQHF. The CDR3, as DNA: TGTGCCAGTAGTAACGACAGGATGGGCAATCAGCCCCAGCATTTT.

CDR3 residues: CASSPQRSGTGTATNEKLFF. The CDR3 nucleotides read TGCGCCAGCAGCCCACAACGATCCGGGACAGGGACCGCAACTAATGAAAAACTGTTTTTT. V usage is TRBV4-1 and J usage is TRBJ1-4; the match to TRBD1 covers 9 bases. The CDR3 length is 20 residues. Germline values: CDR1 MGHRA, CDR2 YSYEKL. The ends lost 4 bases at V and 0 bases at J; junction bases unmatched: 15.

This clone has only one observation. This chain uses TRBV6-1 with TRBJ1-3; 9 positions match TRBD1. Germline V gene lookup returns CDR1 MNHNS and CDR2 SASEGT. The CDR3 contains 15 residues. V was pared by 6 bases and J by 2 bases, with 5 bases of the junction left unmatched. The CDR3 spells CASRMTGGPGNTIYF. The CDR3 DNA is TGTGCCAGCAGGATGACAGGGGGGCCTGGAAACACCATATATTTT.

The CDR3 coding sequence is TGTGCCAGCAGCCACGACAGGGAGATTAACTATGGCTACACCTTC. This sequence encodes CASSHDREINYGYTF. The genes are TRBV28 and TRBJ1-2, with TRBD1 matching over 7 bases. The CDR3 runs to 15 residues. The germline V gene has CDR1 MDHEN and CDR2 SYDVKM. The trim removed 6 bases at V and 1 base at J, leaving 8 bases unmatched.

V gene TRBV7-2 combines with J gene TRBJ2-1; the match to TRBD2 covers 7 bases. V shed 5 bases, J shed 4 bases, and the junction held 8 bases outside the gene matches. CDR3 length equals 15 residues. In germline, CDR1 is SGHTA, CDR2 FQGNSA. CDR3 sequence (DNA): TGTGCCAGCAGCGTAGGCAGCGGGGCTTACAATGAGCAGTTCTTC. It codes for CASSVGSGAYNEQFF.

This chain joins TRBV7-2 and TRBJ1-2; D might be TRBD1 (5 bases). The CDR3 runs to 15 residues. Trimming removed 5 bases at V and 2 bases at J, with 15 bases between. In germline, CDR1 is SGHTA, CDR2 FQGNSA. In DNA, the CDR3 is TGTGCCAGCAGCCCCGACGGGACCTTGAACTATGGCTACACCTTC. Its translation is CASSPDGTLNYGYTF.

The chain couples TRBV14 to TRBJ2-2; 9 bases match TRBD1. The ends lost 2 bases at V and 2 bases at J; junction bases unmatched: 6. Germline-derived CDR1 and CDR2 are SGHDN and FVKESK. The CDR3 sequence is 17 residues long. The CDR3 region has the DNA TGTGCCAGCAGCCAATTCCCGGGACAGGGTAACACCGGGGAGCTGTTTTTT. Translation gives CASSQFPGQGNTGELFF.

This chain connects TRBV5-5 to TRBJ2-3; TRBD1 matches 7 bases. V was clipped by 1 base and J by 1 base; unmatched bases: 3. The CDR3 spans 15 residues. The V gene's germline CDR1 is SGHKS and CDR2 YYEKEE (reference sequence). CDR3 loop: CASSLRQGGTDTQYF. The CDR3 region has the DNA TGTGCCAGCAGCTTGAGACAGGGAGGCACAGATACGCAGTATTTT.

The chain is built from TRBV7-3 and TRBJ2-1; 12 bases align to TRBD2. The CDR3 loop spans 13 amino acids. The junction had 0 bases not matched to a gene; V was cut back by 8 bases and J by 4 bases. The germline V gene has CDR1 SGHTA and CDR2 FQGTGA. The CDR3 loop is CASGLAGYNEQFF. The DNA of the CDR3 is TGTGCCAGCGGACTAGCGGGATACAATGAGCAGTTCTTC. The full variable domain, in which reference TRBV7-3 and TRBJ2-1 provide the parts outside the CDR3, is GAGVSQTPSNKVTEKGKYVELRCDPISGHTALYWYRQSLGQGPEFLIYFQGTGAADDSGLPNDRFFAVRPEGSVSTLKIQRTERGDSAVYLCASGLAGYNEQFFGPGTRLTVL.

For the CDR3, the DNA is TGTGCCAGCAGCTCCCTCTCTGTTAGGGAGCTGTTTTTT. Translated, it gives CASSSLSVRELFF. This chain connects TRBV7-9 to TRBJ2-2; D is unresolved. Germline V gene sequence: CDR1 SEHNR, CDR2 FQNEAQ (reference sequence). The CDR3 has 13 residues. V was trimmed by 4 bases and J by 9 bases, leaving 12 bases between them.

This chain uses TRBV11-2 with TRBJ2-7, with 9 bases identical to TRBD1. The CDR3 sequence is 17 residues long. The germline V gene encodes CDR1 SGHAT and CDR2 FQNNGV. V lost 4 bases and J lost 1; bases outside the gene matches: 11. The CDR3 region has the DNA TGTGCCAGCAGCTCCCGGGACAGGGAAGGGGGGTCCTACGAGCAGTACTTC. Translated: CASSSRDREGGSYEQYF.

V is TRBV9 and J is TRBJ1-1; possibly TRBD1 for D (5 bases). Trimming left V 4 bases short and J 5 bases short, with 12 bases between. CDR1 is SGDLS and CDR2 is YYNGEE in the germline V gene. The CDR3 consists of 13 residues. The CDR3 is CASSQGGETEAFF. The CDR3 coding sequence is TGTGCCAGCAGCCAGGGAGGGGAAACTGAAGCTTTCTTT.

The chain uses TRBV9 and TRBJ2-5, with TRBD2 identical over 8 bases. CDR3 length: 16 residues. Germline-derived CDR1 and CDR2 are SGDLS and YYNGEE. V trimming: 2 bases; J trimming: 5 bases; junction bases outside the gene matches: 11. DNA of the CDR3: TGTGCCAGCAGCGTTGGTTTAGCGGGGAACGAGGAGACCCAGTACTTC. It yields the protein CASSVGLAGNEETQYF.

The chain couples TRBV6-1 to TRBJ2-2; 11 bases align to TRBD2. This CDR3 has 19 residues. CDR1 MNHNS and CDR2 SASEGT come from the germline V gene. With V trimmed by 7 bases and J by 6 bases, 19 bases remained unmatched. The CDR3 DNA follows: TGTGCCAGCACCGAAGCGTTTCCCTTAGCGGGAGGGCCGGCCGGGGAGCTGTTTTTT. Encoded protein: CASTEAFPLAGGPAGELFF.

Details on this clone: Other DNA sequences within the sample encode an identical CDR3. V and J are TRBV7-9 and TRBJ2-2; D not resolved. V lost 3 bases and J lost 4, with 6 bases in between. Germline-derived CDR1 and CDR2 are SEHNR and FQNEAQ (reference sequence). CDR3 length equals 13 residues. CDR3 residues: CASSFTLTGELFF. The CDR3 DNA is TGTGCCAGCAGCTTCACGCTCACCGGGGAGCTGTTTTTT.

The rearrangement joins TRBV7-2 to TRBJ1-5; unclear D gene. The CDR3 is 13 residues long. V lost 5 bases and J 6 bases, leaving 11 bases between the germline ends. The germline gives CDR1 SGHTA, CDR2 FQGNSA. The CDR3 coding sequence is TGTGCCAGCAGCCGTGGCGGATCTCAGCCCCAGCATTTT. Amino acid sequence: CASSRGGSQPQHF.

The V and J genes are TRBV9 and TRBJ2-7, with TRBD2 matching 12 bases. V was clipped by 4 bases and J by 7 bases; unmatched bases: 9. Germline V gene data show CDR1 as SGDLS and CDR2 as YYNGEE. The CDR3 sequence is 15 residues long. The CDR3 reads CASSPGTSGWGEQYF. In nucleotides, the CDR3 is TGTGCCAGCAGCCCGGGGACTAGCGGGTGGGGGGAGCAGTACTTC.

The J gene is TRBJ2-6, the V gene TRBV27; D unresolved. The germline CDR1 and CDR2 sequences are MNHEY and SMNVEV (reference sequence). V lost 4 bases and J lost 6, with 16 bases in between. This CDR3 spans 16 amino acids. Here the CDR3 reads CASSSPPFLLANVLTF. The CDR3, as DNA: TGTGCCAGCAGTTCCCCCCCCTTCCTCTTGGCCAACGTCCTGACTTTC.

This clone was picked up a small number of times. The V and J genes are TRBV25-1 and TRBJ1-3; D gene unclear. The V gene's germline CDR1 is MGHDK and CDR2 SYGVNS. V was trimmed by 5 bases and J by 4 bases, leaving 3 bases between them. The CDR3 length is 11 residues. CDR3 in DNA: TGTGCCAGCAGTTTCGGAAACACCATATATTTT. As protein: CASSFGNTIYF.

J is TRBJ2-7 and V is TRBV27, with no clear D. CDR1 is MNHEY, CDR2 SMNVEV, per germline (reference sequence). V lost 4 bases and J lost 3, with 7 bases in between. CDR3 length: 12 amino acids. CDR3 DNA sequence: TGTGCCAGCAGTTCCTCCATCTACGAGCAGTACTTC. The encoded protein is CASSSSIYEQYF.

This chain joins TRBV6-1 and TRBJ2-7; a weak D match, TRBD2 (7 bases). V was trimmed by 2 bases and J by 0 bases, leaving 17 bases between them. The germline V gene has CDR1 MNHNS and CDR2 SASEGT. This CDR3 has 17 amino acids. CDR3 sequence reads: CASSEPPGGSSSYEQYF. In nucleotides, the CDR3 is TGTGCCAGCAGTGAACCTCCGGGGGGCTCCAGCTCCTACGAGCAGTACTTC.

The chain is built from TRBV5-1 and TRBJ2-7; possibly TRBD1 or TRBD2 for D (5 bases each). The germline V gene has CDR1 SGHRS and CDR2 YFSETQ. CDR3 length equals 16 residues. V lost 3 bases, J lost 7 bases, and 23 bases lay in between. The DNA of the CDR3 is TGCGCCAGCAGCTCCGCGACCGGGACCTCTGCGGAGGAGCAGTACTTC. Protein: CASSSATGTSAEEQYF.